This section outlines one T cell receptor beta chain sequence together with its context. What antigen it recognizes has not been identified. Base qualities are missing; no much larger clone stands one base away. The data derive from a study of cytomegalovirus exposure and HLA in healthy donors listed by TCRdb under 2017. As for the study more broadly: According to an earlier analysis of 587 of the donors, about 190 million T cells yielded 95 million to 140 million unique TCR beta sequences and approximately 300 Gb of sequence data. Around 300 gigabases of sequencing data and tens of millions of unique TCR sequences were included in an early release covering 500 to 750 HLA-typed donors. Among the roughly 380 genotyped donors, 81% belonged to the genetic ancestry cluster associated with self-reported Caucasian donors. The study was designed to test whether signatures of past pathogen exposure could be identified by cataloging public T cell receptors. The T cell repertoires of 666 subjects were profiled by immunosequencing and related to cytomegalovirus serostatus. In addition to the first cohort of 666 subjects, a separate validation cohort of 120 different subjects was used. To predict cytomegalovirus infection status, the study brought together high-throughput TCR immunosequencing, statistical association of individual TCRs with disease status, and machine learning. In a later analysis, previously published TCR beta repertoires from more than 500 donors were re-analyzed and high-resolution HLA genotyping was added so that TCR occurrence patterns could be studied. In the later analysis, no new phenotypic data were used to find candidate immune exposures; instead, reliance was placed on TCR beta sequences and their occurrence across donors. An earlier analysis of 587 of the donors applied high-throughput TCR beta sequencing to assess whether each TCR beta V gene segment acted as functional or pseudogenic. Donor age, sex, ethnicity and CMV serostatus were compiled together with the repertoire data. A later genetic analysis took genome-wide SNP genotypes for about three fifths of the 666 donors and used that subset as a discovery cohort. All discovery cohort repertoires had been generated using a single sequencing platform. HLA typing covered class I and class II loci at four-digit resolution. The number of typed donors differed by locus: roughly 629-640 for A, B, C, DRB1 and DQB1; 522 for DQA1; 606 for DPA1; and roughly 470 for DPB1. Four to six DR-DQ haplotypes were handled as single units for association and clustering because linkage in the cohort was strong. Among some 400 genotyped donors of the cohort, an average of roughly 230,000 unique TCR beta nucleotide sequences was sequenced per donor, of which 15% to 20% were non-productive. Paper-wide results and their limitations: Broadly in line with IMGT annotations, most TCR beta V segments showed up in productive rearrangements about 90% or about 30% of the time in an earlier analysis of roughly 590 of the donors. In a later genetic analysis, a missense DCLRE1C variant was associated with V-gene and J-gene trimming of TCR beta chains, and the association was replicated in an independent cohort. The classifier was reported to diagnose cytomegalovirus status with high specificity and sensitivity in both the original and validation cohorts. The cohort was sequenced for TCR beta chains only, and without alpha or paired-chain data the features that could be detected were limited. Because some donors lacked HLA typing at each locus, the association tests relied only on the typed subset. Because the 87-base-pair reads could not distinguish some IMGT-functional V segments, including TRBV6-2 and TRBV6-3, those segments were excluded. It was suggested by the authors that the approach could potentially be generalized to other disease states and immunological phenotypes. A later analysis reported that several top co-occurrence clusters appeared linked to parvovirus B19, influenza, CMV and Epstein-Barr virus. A further reported finding was that TCR beta sequences accurately predicted the HLA-A and HLA-B alleles for most subjects in the first cohort. Sequencing depth was assumed to be roughly uniform across donors in the presence/absence analyses, though that assumption may not hold. A total of 150 to 200 TCR beta chains were listed by the study as associated with cytomegalovirus. When HLA alleles, especially DR and DQ, strongly co-occurred, TCR associations were difficult to assign to individual alleles. At a false discovery rate of 0.05, a later analysis linked under 20,000 TCR beta sequences to specific HLA alleles. According to a later analysis, TCR association rates differed among HLA loci, with DRB1 alleles showing the most associated TCRs and HLA-C alleles showing the fewest. Most TCR sequences were observed very rarely across donors, whereas some public TCRs were present in many individuals. A group of highly shared sequence variants was considered likely to be a technical artifact of the sequencing pipeline. In vitro tests confirmed that three of the cytomegalovirus-associated TCR beta chains recognize cytomegalovirus antigens. CMV serostatus was the only immune exposure information available for the cohort. Compared with equally common non-associated chains, HLA-associated TCR beta chains in a later analysis were more clonally expanded and had lower generation probabilities. A later genetic analysis reported fewer N-insertions in productive TCRs among donors in an Asian-associated ancestry cluster than the roughly 720-donor mean. Approximately 16 rarely observed V segments, including chromosome 9 orphons, were excluded from the earlier analysis of some 590 of the donors because counts were too low. In a later analysis, most CMV-associated TCR beta chains were found to appear HLA-restricted, with HLA associations seemingly driven largely by CMV exposure. Linkage disequilibrium might explain the correlated functional status among segregating V segments, but an unknown experimental factor could not be ruled out.

The cohort comprised 666 healthy bone marrow donors. At the time of sampling, every cohort member was nominally healthy, though immune exposures that went unrecorded were likely present. CMV serostatus was positive for about 270 and negative for about 55% of the roughly 670 cohort members, and was not recorded for this donor. Every donor gave a peripheral blood sample, and the peripheral blood mononuclear cells from that sample were used for TCR beta sequencing. Genomic DNA was extracted from the blood cell samples with the Qiagen DNeasy Blood Extraction Kit. The library was prepared using the immunoSEQ multiplex PCR assay. For the multiplex PCR, a mixture combining 60 forward primers for TCR Vbeta segments and 13 reverse primers for TCR Jbeta segments was used. The CDR3 region of rearranged TCR beta genes was amplified from genomic DNA with a multiplex PCR assay. The amplified TCR beta libraries were sequenced on the Illumina HiSeq System as 87-base-pair reads. The published analysis was carried out like this. Across the 500 to 850 repertoires, a later analysis counted approximately 75 million unique TCR beta chains, some 11 million of which were shared by at least two donors. A nearest-neighbor algorithm error-corrected the raw reads and collapsed the reads into unique sequences, merging closely related sequences to remove PCR and sequencing errors. To assign V, D and J gene segments, CDR3 sequences were aligned to IMGT reference sequences. For a sequence to be retained, at least a six-nucleotide match to both a V gene segment and a J gene segment was required. Rearrangements were called productive when the CDR3 lacked stop codons and stayed in frame with V and J; all others were non-productive. CDR3 was defined by IMGT convention, running from the second conserved V-encoded cysteine to the conserved J-encoded phenylalanine. The earlier analysis of 450 to 750 of the donors excluded any sequence lacking an unambiguous match to a single V gene segment. In an earlier analysis of approximately 590 of the donors, a V segment was called functional when productive rearrangements were above 56.7%, and segregating when the standard deviation between donors exceeded 5%. To diagnose cytomegalovirus status from the catalog of TCR beta chain sequences, a statistical classification framework was built. V and J gene assignment, in a later analysis, came from comparing TCR nucleotide sequences with IMGT/GENE-DB human TR gene sequences. A later analysis assigned CDR3 sequences and most-parsimonious VDJ recombination scenarios with the TCRdist pipeline. A later analysis defined each TCR beta chain by its CDR3 amino acid sequence plus V-gene family, and excluded reads lacking a unique V-gene family. To address suspected cross-contamination and a sequencing artifact, a later analysis removed roughly 580 highly shared, low-generation-probability nucleotide sequences. A later analysis calculated a clonal expansion index for each public chain from normalized within-repertoire ranks of inferred template counts. Generation probabilities in a later analysis came from a VDJ recombination model fitted to out-of-frame rearrangements, and those results were checked against IGoR. In a later analysis, hypergeometric tests were used to score TCR-TCR, TCR-HLA and TCR-CMV co-occurrence, with a repertoire-size bias correction applied to TCR pairs. False discovery rates were estimated in a later analysis by permuting HLA or CMV assignments 20 times. A later analysis grouped co-occurring TCRs with DBSCAN, adding TCRdist sequence similarity when clustering within HLA-allele-positive subsets. For co-occurrence clustering, repertoires with fewer than 30,000 or more than 120,000 public chains were excluded, along with about five repertoires with anomalous nucleotide sharing. TCRdb holds this immuneACCESS table with in-frame rearrangements only. Some clones are missing; in checked studies, unresolved V genes explain under half, and the rest has no known cause. D and trimming were read from the DNA, whereas the V and J calls and clone size are those reported in that table. The sample includes under 100,000 clones, with 65% to 80% observed a single time. The top ten constitute around an eighth of the sample.

Between the V and J ends, shortened by 4 bases and 10 bases respectively, the junction contains 23 bases. Reading the germline V gene (reference sequence) gives CDR1 SEHNR and CDR2 FQNEAQ. The CDR3 holds 15 amino acids from the cysteine to the phenylalanine. Left in the record is the CDR3 DNA by itself, 45 bases read in frame from the first base. Here the chain combines TRBV7-9 and TRBJ2-7; no D gene is confidently identified. This clonotype was obtained from a human donor in good health. The sequenced material came from PBMCs. The CDR3 has the sequence CASSSPSVAELGQYF. The DNA sequence is TGTGCCAGCAGCTCCCCATCGGTGGCAGAGCTAGGACAGTACTTC.